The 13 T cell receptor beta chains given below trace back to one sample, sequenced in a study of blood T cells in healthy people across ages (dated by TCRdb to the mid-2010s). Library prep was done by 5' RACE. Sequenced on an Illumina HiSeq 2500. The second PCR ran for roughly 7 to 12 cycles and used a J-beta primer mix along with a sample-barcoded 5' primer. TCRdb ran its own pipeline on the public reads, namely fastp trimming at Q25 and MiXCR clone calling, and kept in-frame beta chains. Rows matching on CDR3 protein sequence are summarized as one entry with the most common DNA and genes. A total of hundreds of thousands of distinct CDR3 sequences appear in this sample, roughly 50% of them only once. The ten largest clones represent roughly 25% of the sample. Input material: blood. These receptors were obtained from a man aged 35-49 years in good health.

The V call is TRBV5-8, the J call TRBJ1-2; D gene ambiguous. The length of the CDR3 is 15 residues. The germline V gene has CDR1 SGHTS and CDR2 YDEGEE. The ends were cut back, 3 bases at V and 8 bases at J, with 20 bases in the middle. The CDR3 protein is CASSSPRHTLGGYTF. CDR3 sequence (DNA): TGTGCCAGCAGCTCACCCAGACATACCCTAGGAGGCTACACCTTC. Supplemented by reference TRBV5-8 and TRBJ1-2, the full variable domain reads EAGVTQSPTHLIKTRGQQATLRCSPISGHTSVYWYQQALGLGLQFLLWYDEGEERNRGNFPPRFSGRQFPNYSSELNVNALELEDSALYLCASSSPRHTLGGYTFGSGTRLTVV.

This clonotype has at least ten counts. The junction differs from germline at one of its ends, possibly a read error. CDR3 residues: CASSDSDYNEQFF. The CDR3 nucleotides read TGTGCCAGCAGTGACTCGGATTACAATGAGCAGTTCTTC. The rearrangement uses TRBV6-6 and TRBJ2-1; D call uncertain. Per the germline V gene, CDR1 is MNHNY and CDR2 is SVGAGI (reference sequence). The CDR3 totals 13 residues.

For the CDR3, the DNA is TGTGCCAGCAGCTTAATAGGACAGGGTGGTGATACGCAGTATTTT. Translation gives CASSLIGQGGDTQYF. The chain employs TRBV7-2 and TRBJ2-3; 8 bases are a match to TRBD1. The V gene end was trimmed by 2 bases and the J gene end by 6 bases; junction bases not matched to a gene: 7. The V gene's germline CDR1 is SGHTA and CDR2 FQGNSA. This CDR3 contains 15 residues.

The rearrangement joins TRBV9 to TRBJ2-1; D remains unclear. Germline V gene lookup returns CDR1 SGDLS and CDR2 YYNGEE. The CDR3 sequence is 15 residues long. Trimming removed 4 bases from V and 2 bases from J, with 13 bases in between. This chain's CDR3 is CASSPDPNTYNEQFF. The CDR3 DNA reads TGTGCCAGCAGCCCCGACCCGAATACCTACAATGAGCAGTTCTTC.

The CDR3 bases are TGCGCCAGCAGCTTGTTCACTTCCACAGAGACCCAGTACTTC. It encodes CASSLFTSTETQYF. J is TRBJ2-5 and V is TRBV5-1; no clear D. The V end lost 1 base, the J end lost 4 bases, and 11 bases lay between the germline ends. This CDR3 contains 14 residues. Germline V lookup: CDR1 SGHRS, CDR2 YFSETQ.

CDR3 bases: TGTGCCAGCAGCTTTGAGCGCGCCGCCAAAAACATTCAGTACTTC. As protein: CASSFERAAKNIQYF. V is TRBV11-3 and J is TRBJ2-4; D is ambiguous. This CDR3 is 15 amino acids long. Between the trimmed V and J ends, which lost 3 bases and 1 base, there was a span of 10 bases. The germline V gene has CDR1 SGHNT and CDR2 YENEEA.

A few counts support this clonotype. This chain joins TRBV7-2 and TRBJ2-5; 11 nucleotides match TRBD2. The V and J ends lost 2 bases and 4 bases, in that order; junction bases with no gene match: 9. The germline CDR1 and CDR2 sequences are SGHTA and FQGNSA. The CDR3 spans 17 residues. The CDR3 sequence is CASSLLSSGRAGETQYF. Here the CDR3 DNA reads TGTGCCAGCAGCTTATTAAGTAGCGGGAGGGCAGGAGAGACCCAGTACTTC.

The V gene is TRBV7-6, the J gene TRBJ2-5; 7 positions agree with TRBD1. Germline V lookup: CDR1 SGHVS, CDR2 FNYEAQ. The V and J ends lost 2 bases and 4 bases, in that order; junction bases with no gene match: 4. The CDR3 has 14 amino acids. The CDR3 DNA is TGTGCCAGCAGCTTATTTACAGGGGCAGAGACCCAGTACTTC. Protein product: CASSLFTGAETQYF.

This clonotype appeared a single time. CDR3: CSASVPQETQYF. Here the CDR3 DNA reads TGCAGTGCTAGCGTACCACAAGAGACCCAGTACTTC. The J gene is TRBJ2-5, the V gene TRBV20-1; D unclear. The germline CDR1 and CDR2 sequences are DFQATT and SNEGSKA (reference sequence). The CDR3 runs to 12 residues. The V end lost 3 bases, the J end lost 2 bases, and 7 bases lay between the germline ends.

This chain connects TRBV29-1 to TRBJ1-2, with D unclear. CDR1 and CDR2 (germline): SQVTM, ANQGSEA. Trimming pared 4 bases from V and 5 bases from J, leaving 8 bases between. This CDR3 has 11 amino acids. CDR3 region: CSVVADYGYTF. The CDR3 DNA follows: TGCAGCGTTGTTGCAGATTATGGCTACACCTTC.

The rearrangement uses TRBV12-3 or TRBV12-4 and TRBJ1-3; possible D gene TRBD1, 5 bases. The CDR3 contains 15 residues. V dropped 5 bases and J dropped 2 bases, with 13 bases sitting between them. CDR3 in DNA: TGTGCCAGCAGTCTTAGACGGGGGGCTGGAAACACCATATATTTT. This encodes CASSLRRGAGNTIYF.

The CDR3 DNA follows: TGTGCCAGCAGCTCCCCAAGTGGAGCGGTTACTAGCACAGATACGCAGTATTTT. This translates into CASSSPSGAVTSTDTQYF. The chain recombines TRBV7-8 with TRBJ2-3; D might be TRBD2 (5 bases). Germline V gene lookup returns CDR1 SGHVS and CDR2 FQNEAQ. CDR3 length equals 18 residues. With 4 bases removed from V and 0 bases from J, the gap between germline ends came to 20 bases.

The CDR3, as DNA: TGTGCCAGCAGCTTAAACTTTGCGGAGACCCAGTACTTC. It is translated as CASSLNFAETQYF. V gene TRBV7-2 combines with J gene TRBJ2-5; D unresolved. Trimming shortened V by 2 bases and J by 5 bases, and 9 bases separated the two germline ends. The CDR3 is 13 residues long. Germline-derived CDR1 and CDR2 are SGHTA and FQGNSA.